This T cell receptor beta chain was profiled in a study of cytomegalovirus exposure and HLA in healthy donors. Study-wide context: The same platform was used for the 95 to 150 validation repertoires and the roughly 700 first-cohort repertoires, a later analysis reported. Findings of the study overall: Overall, around 160 TCR beta chains were annotated as cytomegalovirus-associated. The classifier reportedly diagnosed cytomegalovirus status with high specificity and sensitivity.

From the approximately 110-subject validation cohort, which was separate from the roughly 670-subject first cohort, the donors were drawn. Comment on this clone: No antigen is known for it.

CDR3 length: 12 residues. With 4 bases removed from V and 7 bases from J, the gap between germline ends came to 8 bases. Germline V CDR1 and CDR2: LGHNT, FRNRAP. Generated by immunoSEQ multiplex PCR, the TCRdb table keeps only in-frame clones and is missing some. Among around 150,000 clones, less than 90% were seen once, and the ten largest hold about 5.8%. The sequenced sample consisted of PBMCs. This clonotype was obtained from a woman in her 30s in good health and CMV-seronegative. The rearrangement joins TRBV12-5 to TRBJ2-1; D not certain. DNA of the CDR3: TGTGCTAGTGGTTCCAATGGGAATGAGCAGTTCTTC. It is translated as CASGSNGNEQFF.